The present entry profiles one TCR beta chain with its context. Its target is unknown. This sample was taken from a study of memory CD4+ T cells and cytomegalovirus serostatus. Findings and caveats of the study: The CMV-associated TCR signature appears largely within the CD4+ memory repertoire. Each of fewer than 80 CMV-associated TCRbeta sequences occurred in one to five individuals.

TCRdb's copy holds only in-frame clones and misses some; the assay was immunoSEQ multiplex PCR. The sample yields 50,000 to 75,000 clones, approximately 78% seen once. Germline values: CDR1 MDHEN, CDR2 SYDVKM. V dropped 7 bases and J dropped 4; count of bases not matched to a gene: 13. CDR3 length: 17 residues. The sort gate was single viable CD3+CD4+CD8-CD45RO+ cells for memory CD4+ T cells. The source is an adult in good health and CMV-seronegative. The chain combines TRBV28 with TRBJ1-4; 9 bases align to TRBD1. The source material was memory CD4+ T cells from blood. The CDR3 region is CASTTPHPGQGNEKLFF. The CDR3, as DNA: TGTGCCAGCACCACCCCCCACCCGGGACAGGGTAATGAAAAACTGTTTTTT.